This T cell receptor (beta chain) was found in a study of T cells in Graves' hyperthyroidism and ophthalmopathy. The CDR3 contains 14 residues. V shed 3 bases and J shed 7 bases, with 13 bases lying between them. Amplified TCR beta CDR3 regions came from RNA transcripts. In the first-round RT-PCR of the TCR CDR3, the HTBI primer set was used. Via MiXCR, TCRdb re-called the multiplex PCR reads, giving one row per CDR3 protein. The table shows about 700,000 distinct CDR3 sequences, with 45% occurring only once. The sample holds many counts of this clonotype. Exclusion criteria comprised uncontrolled infection, other autoimmune disease, pregnancy or lactation.

Sequences were obtained from peripheral blood or thyroid tissue (not recorded which). This clonotype originated in an adult man with Graves' disease, either hyperthyroidism or ophthalmopathy (not recorded which). This chain joins TRBV12-3 or TRBV12-4 and TRBJ1-5; D perhaps matches TRBD1 (5 bases). CDR3 amino acids: CASSFGGGGQPQHF. The DNA for the CDR3 is TGTGCCAGCAGTTTCGGGGGGGGTGGCCAGCCCCAGCATTTT.